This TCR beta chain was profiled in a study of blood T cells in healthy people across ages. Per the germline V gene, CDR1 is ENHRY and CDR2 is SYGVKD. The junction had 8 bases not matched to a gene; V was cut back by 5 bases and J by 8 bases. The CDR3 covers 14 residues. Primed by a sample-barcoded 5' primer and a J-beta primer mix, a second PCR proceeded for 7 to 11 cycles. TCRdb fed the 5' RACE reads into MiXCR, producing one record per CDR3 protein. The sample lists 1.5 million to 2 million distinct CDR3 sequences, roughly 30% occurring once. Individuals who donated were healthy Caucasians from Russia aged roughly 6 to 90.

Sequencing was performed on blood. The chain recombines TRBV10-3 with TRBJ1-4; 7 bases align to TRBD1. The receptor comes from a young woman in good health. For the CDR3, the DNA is TGTGCCATCAGTCGAGACAGGGCAGGAGAAAAACTGTTTTTT. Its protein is CAISRDRAGEKLFF.